The 17 T cell receptor beta chains below all came from one sample that was sequenced in a study of blood T cell repertoires in COVID-19. Sequencing was performed with immunoSEQ multiplex PCR; in TCRdb, only in-frame clones are kept and a portion is missing. The table has around 210,000 clones, around 83% seen once. Sequencing was performed on peripheral blood. The receptor source for this set is a human donor in a cohort sampled during active COVID-19.

The V gene is TRBV5-4, the J gene TRBJ2-5; D might be TRBD1 (6 bases). Between the trimmed V and J ends, which lost 0 bases and 2 bases, there was a span of 17 bases. The CDR3 covers 17 residues. Per germline, CDR1 SGHNT and CDR2 YYREEE (reference sequence). The CDR3 protein is CASSLEGQIRRQETQYF. The CDR3 DNA reads TGTGCCAGCAGCTTGGAAGGACAGATAAGGAGGCAAGAGACCCAGTACTTC.

CDR3 sequence: CASSPGGGGNTEAFF. Here the CDR3 DNA reads TGCGCCAGCAGCCCGGGGGGAGGAGGGAACACTGAAGCTTTCTTT. The chain links TRBV5-1 to TRBJ1-1; tentative D call: TRBD1 (5 bases). CDR1 and CDR2 (germline): SGHRS, YFSETQ. V was cut by 4 bases and J by 1 base, with 14 bases left in between. The CDR3 length is 15 residues.

A note on this clone: Within the sample, other DNA sequences also encode this same CDR3. The rearrangement joins TRBV28 to TRBJ1-2, with a weak D call TRBD1 (6 bases). CDR3 length: 13 amino acids. CDR1 and CDR2 (germline): MDHEN, SYDVKM. V was trimmed by 2 bases and J by 5 bases, leaving 9 bases between them. CDR3 sequence reads: CASSLGQGYGYTF. CDR3 DNA sequence: TGTGCCAGCAGTTTAGGGCAGGGGTATGGCTACACCTTC.

The rearrangement links TRBV6-5 to TRBJ2-7; 10 nucleotides line up with TRBD1. This CDR3 comprises 15 residues. Germline CDR1 and CDR2: MNHEY and SVGAGI. V trimming: 7 bases; J trimming: 6 bases; junction bases outside the gene matches: 12. The CDR3 DNA reads as TGTGCCAGCACCCAAGGACAGGGGGGAAGGGGCGAGCAGTACTTC. It translates to CASTQGQGGRGEQYF.

This clone was seen a few times. This chain connects TRBV5-1 to TRBJ1-2; 8 bases line up with TRBD1. V gave up 3 bases and J gave up 8 bases; unmatched junction bases: 6. Germline values: CDR1 SGHRS, CDR2 YFSETQ. This CDR3 is 13 amino acids long. This CDR3 reads CASSSTGVRGYTF. The DNA for the CDR3 is TGCGCCAGCAGCTCGACAGGGGTGAGGGGCTACACCTTC.

This clone was seen only a few times. The chain carries TRBV4-1 and TRBJ2-5, with 10 bases identical to TRBD2. This CDR3 region has 14 residues. Germline CDR1 MGHRA, CDR2 YSYEKL. With V trimmed by 1 base and J by 7 bases, 3 bases remained unmatched. The CDR3 sequence is CASSQGSSGGTQYF. CDR3 in DNA: TGCGCCAGCAGCCAAGGATCTAGCGGGGGGACCCAGTACTTC.

V is TRBV5-6 and J is TRBJ2-7; perhaps TRBD2 as D (5 bases). The CDR3 has 15 residues. Trimming took off 5 bases at V and 1 base at J, with 16 bases between the two ends. The germline V gene has CDR1 SGHDT and CDR2 YYEEEE. CDR3 residues: CASSYIPLESYEQYF. CDR3 in DNA: TGTGCCAGCAGTTACATTCCACTAGAATCCTACGAGCAGTACTTC.

This chain links TRBV29-1 with TRBJ2-2, with 8 bases aligning to TRBD1. Germline values: CDR1 SQVTM, CDR2 ANQGSEA. CDR3 length: 13 residues. The V and J ends lost 7 bases and 5 bases, in that order; junction bases with no gene match: 6. CDR3 sequence (DNA): TGCAGCGCCGGGGACAGGCTAACCGGGGAGCTGTTTTTT. Amino acids: CSAGDRLTGELFF.

The V and J genes are TRBV19 and TRBJ2-2; D not certain. CDR3 length: 14 residues. Trimming removed 6 bases at V and 4 bases at J, with 12 bases between. From germline, CDR1 is LNHDA and CDR2 SQIVND (reference sequence). The CDR3: CASSTLVITGELFF. CDR3 nucleotide sequence: TGTGCCAGTAGCACGCTAGTAATCACCGGGGAGCTGTTTTTT.

The chain couples TRBV18 to TRBJ2-7; a weak D match, TRBD2 (5 bases). Germline CDR1 reads KGHSH; CDR2 reads LQKENI. This CDR3 comprises 13 residues. Trimming removed 4 bases at V and 3 bases at J, with 10 bases between. The CDR3 loop is CASSRIRDYEQYF. In nucleotides, the CDR3 is TGTGCCAGCTCACGCATCCGGGACTACGAGCAGTACTTC.

The chain uses TRBV5-1 and TRBJ2-2, with D tentatively TRBD2 (6 bases). The V gene's germline CDR1 is SGHRS and CDR2 YFSETQ. Trimming took 6 bases from V and 4 from J, leaving 16 bases between them. This CDR3 region has 15 residues. This CDR3 is CASKGTGVGTGELFF. CDR3 nucleotide sequence: TGCGCCAGCAAGGGAACGGGAGTAGGCACCGGGGAGCTGTTTTTT.

The chain employs TRBV3-1 (or the pseudogene TRBV3-2) and TRBJ1-2, with D possibly TRBD1 on 5 matching bases. The germline gives CDR1 LGHDT, CDR2 YNNKEL (reference sequence). V was clipped by 2 bases and J by 4 bases, with 11 bases between them. The CDR3 spans 14 residues. The CDR3 region is CASSQRPGGYGYTF. The CDR3 DNA sequence: TGTGCCAGCAGCCAACGCCCGGGGGGCTATGGCTACACCTTC.

The table lists this clone with a few counts. The chain couples TRBV18 to TRBJ1-6; D may be TRBD1 (5 bases). Germline V CDR1 and CDR2: KGHSH, LQKENI. The CDR3 contains 14 residues. With 3 bases removed from V and 5 bases from J, the gap between germline ends came to 8 bases. CDR3 loop: CASSPGRDNSPLHF. Written as DNA, the CDR3 is TGTGCCAGCTCACCGGGCAGGGATAATTCACCCCTCCACTTT.

J is TRBJ1-1 and V is TRBV15; no reliable D call. CDR3 length equals 13 residues. Trimming left V 0 bases short and J 11 bases short, with 13 bases between. Germline values: CDR1 LNHNV, CDR2 YYDKDF (reference sequence). CDR3 sequence (DNA): TGTGCCACCAGCAGAGATTGGGCAGGTTGGGCTTTCTTT. It codes for CATSRDWAGWAFF.

This clone was picked up a small number of times. The chain joins TRBV5-6 to TRBJ1-2; D unclear. CDR3 length equals 13 residues. The germline gives CDR1 SGHDT, CDR2 YYEEEE. Trimming removed 4 bases at V and 8 bases at J, with 15 bases between. The CDR3 region is CASSVTAVGGYTF. For the CDR3, the DNA is TGTGCCAGCAGCGTAACAGCGGTCGGGGGCTACACCTTC.

The genes are TRBV25-1 and TRBJ2-5, with a tentative D call TRBD1 (6 bases). Germline values: CDR1 MGHDK, CDR2 SYGVNS. V dropped 5 bases and J dropped 3 bases, with 19 bases sitting between them. The CDR3 loop spans 16 amino acids. CDR3 amino acids: CASSPTPGDGEETQYF. CDR3 nucleotides: TGTGCCAGCAGTCCAACGCCAGGGGACGGCGAAGAGACCCAGTACTTC.

V usage is TRBV24-1 and J usage is TRBJ1-5; D remains ambiguous. CDR3 length equals 16 residues. The germline gives CDR1 KGHDR, CDR2 SFDVKD. V gave up 4 bases and J gave up 1 base, with 13 bases separating them. The CDR3 loop is CATSEPKCESNQPQHF. In DNA, the CDR3 is TGTGCCACCAGTGAACCCAAGTGTGAGAGCAATCAGCCCCAGCATTTT.